The clone carrying this TCR beta chain has more than one count but fewer than ten. These data come from a study of blood T cells in healthy people across ages. A sample-barcoded 5' primer and a J-beta primer mix were used in a second PCR of about 7 to 12 cycles. TCRdb analysed the 5' RACE reads with MiXCR anew, one entry per CDR3 protein. The repertoire includes 450,000 to 700,000 distinct CDR3 sequences, 25% to 30% of them detected once, and about a fifth sits in the top ten. The V and J ends lost 3 bases and 4 bases, in that order; junction bases with no gene match: 6. Germline V lookup: CDR1 SGHTA, CDR2 FQGNSA. The CDR3 has 16 residues.

The sequenced sample consisted of blood. V gene TRBV7-2 combines with J gene TRBJ1-4; 9 positions match TRBD1. The receptor comes from a woman aged 70-85 years in good health. Here the CDR3 DNA reads TGTGCCAGCAGCTTGTACAGGGGGCAGGGTAATGAAAAACTGTTTTTT. Translating gives CASSLYRGQGNEKLFF.